Here is one T cell receptor (beta chain) with its context. Sequence at one end of the junction differs from germline and may be a read error. This sample is drawn from a study of cytomegalovirus exposure and HLA in healthy donors. Study information: The early release's HLA-typed donors yielded tens of millions of unique TCRs.

Use of 60 Vbeta and 13 Jbeta primers characterized the PCR. Profiling relied on immunoSEQ multiplex PCR, and the TCRdb table lists in-frame clones only, not all of them. Among fewer than 200,000 clones listed, approximately 79% were seen once. The sequenced sample consisted of PBMCs. The clonotype was recovered from a male donor in good health and CMV-seronegative.

The CDR3 region is CAGSRRPRPTSTDTQYF. In nucleotides, the CDR3 is TGCGCCGGCAGCCGCCGACCGCGGCCTACTAGCACAGATACGCAGTATTTT. J is TRBJ2-3 and V is TRBV4-3, with no clear D. There are 17 residues in the CDR3. Germline V gene sequence: CDR1 LGHNA, CDR2 YSLEER.